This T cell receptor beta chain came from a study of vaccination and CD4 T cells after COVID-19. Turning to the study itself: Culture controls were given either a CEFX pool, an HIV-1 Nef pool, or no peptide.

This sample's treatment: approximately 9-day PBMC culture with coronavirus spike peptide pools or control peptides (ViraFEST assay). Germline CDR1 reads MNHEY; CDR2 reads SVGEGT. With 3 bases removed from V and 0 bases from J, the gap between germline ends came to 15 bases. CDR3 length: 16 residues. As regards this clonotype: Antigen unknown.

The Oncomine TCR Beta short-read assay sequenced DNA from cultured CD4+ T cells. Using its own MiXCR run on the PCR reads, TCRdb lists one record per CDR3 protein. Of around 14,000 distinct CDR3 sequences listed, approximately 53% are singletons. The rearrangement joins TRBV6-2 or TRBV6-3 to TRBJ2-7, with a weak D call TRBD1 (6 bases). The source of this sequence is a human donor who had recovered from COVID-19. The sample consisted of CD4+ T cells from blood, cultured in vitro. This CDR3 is CASSYLGAIYSYEQYF. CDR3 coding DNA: TGTGCCAGCAGTTATCTGGGGGCGATTTACTCCTACGAGCAGTACTTC.